This TCR beta chain was identified in a study of blood T cell repertoires in COVID-19. Study-wide background: T cells, B-cell-depleted T cells, or PBMCs supplied cDNA or gDNA.

Original processing methods: Amplification of reference gene primers was used by the study to estimate nucleated cell counts. TCRdb keeps only in-frame clones here, not all; method: immunoSEQ multiplex PCR. The V and J calls and clone size were taken over from that table, and D and trimming were inferred from the DNA. The data show hundreds of thousands of clones, 70% to 90% seen once. CDR1 is LGHNA and CDR2 is YSLEER in the germline V gene. Between the trimmed V and J ends, which lost 1 base and 9 bases, there was a span of 9 bases. This CDR3 is built from 12 residues. The sequenced material came from peripheral blood. The sequence was collected from a man between 40 and 49 years old with acute or convalescent COVID-19. The chain couples TRBV4-3 to TRBJ2-5; TRBD2 might be the D (6 bases). CDR3 sequence (DNA): TGCGCCAGCAGCCAAGTGGGGGGATCCCAGTACTTC. Translation: CASSQVGGSQYF.